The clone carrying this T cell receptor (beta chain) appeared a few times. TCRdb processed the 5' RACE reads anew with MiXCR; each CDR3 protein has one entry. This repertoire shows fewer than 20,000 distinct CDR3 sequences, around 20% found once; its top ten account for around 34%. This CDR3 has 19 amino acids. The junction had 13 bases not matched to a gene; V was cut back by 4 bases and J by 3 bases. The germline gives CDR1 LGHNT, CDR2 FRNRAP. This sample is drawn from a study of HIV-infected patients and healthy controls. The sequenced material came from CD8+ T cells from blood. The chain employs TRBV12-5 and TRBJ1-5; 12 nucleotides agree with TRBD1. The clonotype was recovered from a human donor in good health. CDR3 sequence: CASGWEPGQGAGYNQPQHF. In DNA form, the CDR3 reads TGTGCTAGTGGTTGGGAACCGGGACAGGGGGCCGGTTACAATCAGCCCCAGCATTTT.